The rows below give T cell receptor beta chains drawn from one sample of a study of T cells after yellow fever vaccination. TCRdb re-derived calls from the 5' RACE reads in MiXCR, one entry per CDR3 protein. The table has nearly 300,000 distinct CDR3 sequences, roughly 9% seen once. This specimen was CD4+ T cells sorted from PBMCs, taken 5 days after the yellow fever booster vaccination. Receptors were obtained from a man younger than 35 who received the YFV17D yellow fever vaccine. CDR3s include the opening cysteine and the closing phenylalanine or tryptophan. The order of the fields is CDR3 length, V gene, clone size, J gene, D gene, CDR3 DNA, CDR3 protein. The D gene is left open where the match is weak. Not all rows give a size; the values are once, few, many and, for expanded clones, a class.

length: 16; V: TRBV5-1; size: -; J: TRBJ1-3; D: -; DNA: TGCGCCAGCAGCTTGGACCCAGGGTATACCGGAAACACCATATATTTT; CDR3: CASSLDPGYTGNTIYF
length: 12; V: TRBV4-2; size: -; J: TRBJ1-4; D: -; DNA: TGTGCCAGCAGCCAAGGGAATGAAAAACTGTTTTTT; CDR3: CASSQGNEKLFF
length: 13; V: TRBV20-1; size: once; J: TRBJ2-3; D: TRBD2; DNA: TGCAGTGCTAGAGGACTAGCGTGGGATACGCAGTATTTT; CDR3: CSARGLAWDTQYF
length: 14; V: TRBV4-3; size: many; J: TRBJ2-4; D: -; DNA: TGCGCCAGCAGCCAAGGACGTCCGGGGGCCATTCAGTACTTC; CDR3: CASSQGRPGAIQYF
length: 16; V: TRBV5-1; size: -; J: TRBJ2-1; D: TRBD2; DNA: TGCGCCAGCAGCTCGGGACTAGCGGACTCCTACAATGAGCAGTTCTTC; CDR3: CASSSGLADSYNEQFF
length: 13; V: TRBV29-1; size: -; J: TRBJ2-5; D: TRBD2; DNA: TGCAGCGTTGGAGGAACAGCGGGAGCGACCCAGTACTTC; CDR3: CSVGGTAGATQYF
length: 13; V: TRBV7-2; size: many; J: TRBJ2-1; D: -; DNA: TGTGCCAGCAGTCGTAGCTCCTACAATGAGCAGTTCTTC; CDR3: CASSRSSYNEQFF
length: 16; V: TRBV7-9; size: -; J: TRBJ1-3; D: TRBD1; DNA: TGTGCCAGCAGCGCCCCGGGACAGGGGGCCGGAAACACCATATATTTT; CDR3: CASSAPGQGAGNTIYF
length: 14; V: TRBV5-1; size: few; J: TRBJ1-1; D: -; DNA: TGCGCCAGCAGCATTGGGTGGGTGAACACTGAAGCTTTCTTT; CDR3: CASSIGWVNTEAFF
length: 14; V: TRBV20-1; size: few; J: TRBJ2-2; D: TRBD2; DNA: TGCAGTGCTACCTCGGGCGGGGGGACCGGGGAGCTGTTTTTT; CDR3: CSATSGGGTGELFF
length: 13; V: TRBV6-2/TRBV6-3; size: -; J: TRBJ1-2; D: TRBD1; DNA: TGTGCCAGCAGGGCCGGGACAGGCTATGGCTACACCTTC; CDR3: CASRAGTGYGYTF
length: 18; V: TRBV9; size: few; J: TRBJ2-1; D: TRBD1; DNA: TGTGCCAGCAGCGTCTCGACCGGGACAGGGAGCTCCTACAATGAGCAGTTCTTC; CDR3: CASSVSTGTGSSYNEQFF
length: 15; V: TRBV7-8; size: -; J: TRBJ1-1; D: -; DNA: TGTGCCAGCAGCGCGCAGACAGGATGGGCCACTGAAGCTTTCTTT; CDR3: CASSAQTGWATEAFF
length: 18; V: TRBV5-6; size: -; J: TRBJ2-6; D: TRBD1; DNA: TGTGCCAGCAGCGTCACCGGGACAGGAGACTCTCGGGCCAACGTCCTGACTTTC; CDR3: CASSVTGTGDSRANVLTF
length: 14; V: TRBV20-1; size: -; J: TRBJ2-1; D: -; DNA: TGCAGTGCTAGAGAACCTTGGACTGGGAAGGAGCAGTTCTTC; CDR3: CSAREPWTGKEQFF
length: 11; V: TRBV30; size: few; J: TRBJ2-7; D: -; DNA: TGTGCCTGGAGTCCGGGCCGCGAGCAGTACTTC; CDR3: CAWSPGREQYF